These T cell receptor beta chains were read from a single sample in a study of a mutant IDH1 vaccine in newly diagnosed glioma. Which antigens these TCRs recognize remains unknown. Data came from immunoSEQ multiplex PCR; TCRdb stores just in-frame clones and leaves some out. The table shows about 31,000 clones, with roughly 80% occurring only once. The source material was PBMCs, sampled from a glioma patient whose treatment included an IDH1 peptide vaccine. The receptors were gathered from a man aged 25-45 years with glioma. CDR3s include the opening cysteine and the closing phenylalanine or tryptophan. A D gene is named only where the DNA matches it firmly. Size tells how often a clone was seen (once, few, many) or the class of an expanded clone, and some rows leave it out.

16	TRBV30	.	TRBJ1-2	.	CAWKSPQGRGSNGYTF	TGTGCCTGGAAATCCCCCCAGGGCAGGGGAAGTAACGGCTACACCTTC
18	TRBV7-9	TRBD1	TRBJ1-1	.	CASSAGTGIIIAKPEAFF	TGTGCCAGCAGCGCCGGGACAGGGATAATAATTGCGAAGCCTGAAGCTTTCTTT
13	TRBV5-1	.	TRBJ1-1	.	CASSGSINTEAFF	TGCGCCAGCAGCGGCAGTATCAACACTGAAGCTTTCTTT
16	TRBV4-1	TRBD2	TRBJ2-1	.	CASSPLRGMGYNEQFF	TGCGCCAGCAGCCCATTGCGGGGGATGGGCTACAATGAGCAGTTCTTC
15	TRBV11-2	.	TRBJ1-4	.	CASRSGFRRREKLFF	TGTGCCAGCAGGTCGGGTTTTCGGAGGAGGGAAAAACTGTTTTTT
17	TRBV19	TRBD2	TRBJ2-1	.	CASSLPWPSGRYNEQFF	TGTGCCAGTAGTCTCCCGTGGCCTAGCGGTCGCTACAATGAGCAGTTCTTC
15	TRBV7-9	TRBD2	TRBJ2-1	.	CASSPGTSGSNEQFF	TGTGCCAGCAGCCCCGGGACTAGCGGGAGTAATGAGCAGTTCTTC
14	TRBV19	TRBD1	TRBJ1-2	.	CASSITGGANGYTF	TGTGCCAGTAGTATAACAGGGGGCGCGAATGGCTACACCTTC
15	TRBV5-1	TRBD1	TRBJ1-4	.	CASSSMTGNAEKLFF	TGCGCCAGCAGCTCGATGACAGGGAATGCTGAAAAACTGTTTTTT
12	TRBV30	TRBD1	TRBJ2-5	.	CAGSDRGETQYF	TGTGCCGGATCCGACAGGGGGGAGACCCAGTACTTC
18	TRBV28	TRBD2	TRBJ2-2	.	CASTPGLAGVLGTGELFF	TGTGCCAGCACCCCGGGACTAGCGGGAGTGTTGGGCACCGGGGAGCTGTTTTTT
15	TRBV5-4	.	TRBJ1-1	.	CASSSRALGNTEAFF	TGTGCCAGCAGCTCGAGAGCTCTGGGAAACACTGAAGCTTTCTTT
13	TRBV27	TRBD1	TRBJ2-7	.	CASTPGGNYEQYF	TGTGCCAGCACCCCAGGGGGCAACTACGAGCAGTACTTC
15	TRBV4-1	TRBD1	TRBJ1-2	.	CASSHDGTGRYGYTF	TGCGCCAGCAGCCACGATGGGACAGGACGATATGGCTACACCTTC
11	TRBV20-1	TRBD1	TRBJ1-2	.	CSAGQVYGYTF	TGCAGTGCTGGACAGGTCTATGGCTACACCTTC
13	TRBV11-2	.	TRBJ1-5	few	CASSLDRYQPQHF	TGTGCCAGCAGCTTAGATAGGTATCAGCCCCAGCATTTT
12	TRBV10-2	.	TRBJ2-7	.	CASSDSFYEQYF	TGCGCCAGCAGTGACAGCTTCTACGAGCAGTACTTC
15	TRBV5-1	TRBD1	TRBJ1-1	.	CASSLKDRGDTEAFF	TGCGCCAGCAGCTTGAAGGACAGGGGAGACACTGAAGCTTTCTTT
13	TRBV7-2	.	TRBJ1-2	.	CASSLKGGYGYTF	TGTGCCAGCAGCTTAAAAGGGGGCTATGGCTACACCTTC
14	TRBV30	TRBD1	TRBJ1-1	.	CAWSVGRGGTEAFF	TGTGCCTGGAGTGTGGGCAGGGGGGGAACTGAAGCTTTCTTT
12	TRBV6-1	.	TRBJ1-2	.	CATQREFYGYTF	TGTGCCACCCAGAGGGAGTTCTATGGCTACACCTTC
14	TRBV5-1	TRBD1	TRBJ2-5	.	CASSPGTGEETQYF	TGCGCCAGCAGCCCTGGGACAGGCGAAGAGACCCAGTACTTC
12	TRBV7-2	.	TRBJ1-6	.	CASSPTASPLHF	TGTGCCAGCAGCCCGACAGCCTCACCCCTCCACTTT
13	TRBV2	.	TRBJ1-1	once	CASRLGLNTEAFF	TGTGCCAGCCGGTTGGGGCTGAACACTGAAGCTTTCTTT
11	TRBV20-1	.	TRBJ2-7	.	CSARNTYEQYF	TGCAGTGCTAGGAATACCTACGAGCAGTACTTC
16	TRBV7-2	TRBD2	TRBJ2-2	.	CASSSPAGGPGGELFF	TGTGCCAGCAGCTCTCCGGCGGGAGGGCCGGGCGGGGAGCTGTTTTTT
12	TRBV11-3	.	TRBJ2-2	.	CASSLGTGELFF	TGTGCCAGCAGCTTGGGCACCGGGGAGCTGTTTTTT
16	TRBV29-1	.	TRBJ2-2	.	CSVESPGEGVTGELFF	TGCAGCGTTGAATCACCCGGGGAAGGGGTCACCGGGGAGCTGTTTTTT
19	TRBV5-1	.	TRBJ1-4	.	CASSLEYLVAAATNEKLFF	TGCGCCAGCAGCTTGGAATATTTGGTGGCAGCCGCAACTAATGAAAAACTGTTTTTT
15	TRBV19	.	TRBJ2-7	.	CASQLYFLGAYEQYF	TGTGCCAGTCAATTATACTTCCTAGGAGCGTACGAGCAGTACTTC
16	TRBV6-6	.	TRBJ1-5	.	CASSYYDNDSNQPQHF	TGTGCCAGCAGTTACTACGACAACGATAGCAATCAGCCCCAGCATTTT
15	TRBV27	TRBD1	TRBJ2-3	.	CASSLTGAGTDTQYF	TGTGCCAGCAGCCTGACAGGGGCCGGCACAGATACGCAGTATTTT
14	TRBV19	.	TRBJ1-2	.	CASSIAPQAYGYTF	TGTGCCAGTAGTATAGCCCCACAGGCCTATGGCTACACCTTC
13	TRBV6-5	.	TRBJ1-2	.	CASSYSNRYGYTF	TGTGCCAGCAGTTACTCGAACCGGTATGGCTACACCTTC
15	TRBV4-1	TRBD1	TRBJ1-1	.	CASSQATGANTEAFF	TGCGCCAGCAGCCAGGCGACAGGGGCGAACACTGAAGCTTTCTTT
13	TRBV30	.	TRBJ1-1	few	CAWSGRSGTEAFF	TGTGCCTGGAGTGGGCGGAGTGGCACTGAAGCTTTCTTT
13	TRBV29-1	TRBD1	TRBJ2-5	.	CSVAPGGVETQYF	TGCAGCGTTGCGCCAGGGGGCGTAGAGACCCAGTACTTC
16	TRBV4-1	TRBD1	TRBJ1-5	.	CASSQSDREEDQPQHF	TGCGCCAGCAGCCAGTCAGACAGGGAGGAGGATCAGCCCCAGCATTTT
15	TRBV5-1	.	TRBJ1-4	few	CASSPDSPTNEKLFF	TGCGCCAGCAGCCCGGACAGCCCAACTAATGAAAAACTGTTTTTT
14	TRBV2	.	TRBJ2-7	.	CASSDPRQAYEQYF	TGTGCCAGCAGCGACCCGCGACAAGCCTACGAGCAGTACTTC
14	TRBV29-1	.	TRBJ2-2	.	CSVEGGANTGELFF	TGCAGCGTTGAAGGCGGAGCGAACACCGGGGAGCTGTTTTTT
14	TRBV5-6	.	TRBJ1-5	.	CASSTFRGGQPQHF	TGTGCCAGCAGCACCTTCCGGGGAGGGCAGCCCCAGCATTTT
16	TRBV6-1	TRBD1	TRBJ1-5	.	CASSERDRAGNQPQHF	TGTGCCAGCAGTGAGAGGGACAGGGCTGGCAATCAGCCCCAGCATTTT
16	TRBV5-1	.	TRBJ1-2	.	CASSYPPGFSNYGYTF	TGCGCCAGCAGTTACCCCCCAGGTTTCTCCAACTATGGCTACACCTTC
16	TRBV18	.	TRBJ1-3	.	CASSLFGQYSGNTIYF	TGTGCCAGCTCCCTTTTTGGACAGTACTCTGGAAACACCATATATTTT
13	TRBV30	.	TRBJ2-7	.	CAWNRPYYDEQYF	TGTGCCTGGAATCGGCCCTACTACGACGAGCAGTACTTC
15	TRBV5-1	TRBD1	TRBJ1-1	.	CASSFLGQTNTEAFF	TGCGCCAGCAGCTTTTTGGGACAGACGAACACTGAAGCTTTCTTT
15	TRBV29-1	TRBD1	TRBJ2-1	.	CSVETAGGNYNEQFF	TGCAGCGTTGAAACGGCAGGGGGCAACTACAATGAGCAGTTCTTC
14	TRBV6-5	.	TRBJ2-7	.	CASSLVPGGYEQYF	TGTGCCAGCAGCCTAGTGCCCGGAGGCTACGAGCAGTACTTC
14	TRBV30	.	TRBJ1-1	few	CAWRVKGLNTEAFF	TGTGCCTGGAGGGTAAAGGGGTTGAACACTGAAGCTTTCTTT
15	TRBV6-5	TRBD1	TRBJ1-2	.	CASSYSSQGGYGYTF	TGTGCCAGCAGTTACTCGTCACAGGGGGGATATGGCTACACCTTC
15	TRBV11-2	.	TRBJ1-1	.	CASSLLTVMNTEAFF	TGTGCCAGCAGCTTATTGACAGTAATGAACACTGAAGCTTTCTTT
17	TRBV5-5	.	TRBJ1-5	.	CASSMSFRVLGNQPQHF	TGTGCCAGCAGTATGAGTTTCCGGGTATTAGGCAATCAGCCCCAGCATTTT
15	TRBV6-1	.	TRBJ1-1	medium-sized	CASSEDLGGSTEAFF	TGTGCCAGCAGTGAAGATCTGGGTGGTAGCACTGAAGCTTTCTTT
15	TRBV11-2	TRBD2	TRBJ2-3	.	CASSLAGRGPATQYF	TGTGCCAGCAGCTTAGCGGGGAGGGGACCGGCTACGCAGTATTTT
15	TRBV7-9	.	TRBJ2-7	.	CASSFAPGRTYEQYF	TGTGCCAGCAGCTTTGCCCCGGGGCGGACCTACGAGCAGTACTTC
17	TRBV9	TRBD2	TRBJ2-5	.	CASSAGLAGGLAETQYF	TGTGCCAGCAGCGCCGGACTAGCGGGAGGGCTGGCGGAGACCCAGTACTTC
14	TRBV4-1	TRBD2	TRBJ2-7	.	CASSQGTSGYEQYF	TGCGCCAGCAGCCAGGGGACTAGCGGCTACGAGCAGTACTTC
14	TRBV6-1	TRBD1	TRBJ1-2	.	CASSEAGGFLGYTF	TGTGCCAGCAGTGAGGCAGGGGGGTTTCTTGGCTACACCTTC